One and the same sample provided the 3 T cell receptor beta chains below, sequenced in a study of human T cells and chemical hapten exposure. Time point of the sample: patch test 1, 2 weeks after DPC sensitization. The treatment here: therapeutic diphenylcyclopropenone sensitization with weekly scalp DPC. From the RACE reads, TCRdb called clonotypes with MiXCR, one entry per CDR3 protein. The sample has approximately 110,000 distinct CDR3 sequences; 8% to 13% are singletons. Material: whole blood, obtained in connection with sensitization to the hapten diphenylcyclopropenone (DPC). Receptors were obtained from a middle-aged woman with alopecia areata. Some clones in this sample may be carry-over from other donors' samples.

Notes on this clonotype: The final CDR3 position lacks the conserved phenylalanine or tryptophan, pointing to a likely read error. This chain connects TRBV6-5 to TRBJ2-7; D unresolved. Trimming removed 7 bases at V and 7 bases at J, with 11 bases between. Per germline, CDR1 MNHEY and CDR2 SVGAGI. This CDR3 comprises 11 residues. CDR3 protein: CASIEGREQYL. Here the CDR3 DNA reads TGTGCCAGCATTGAAGGAAGAGAGCAGTACCTC.

This clonotype turned up a few times. The chain uses TRBV5-6 and TRBJ2-2, with TRBD1 matching over 9 bases. V lost 4 bases, J lost 7 bases, and 11 bases stayed unmatched. The CDR3 has 16 residues. Looked up from germline, CDR1 is SGHDT and CDR2 is YYEEEE. The CDR3 DNA reads TGTGCCAGCAGCCCCTTTGGGACAGGGTTTGACGGGGAGCTGTTTTTT. It encodes CASSPFGTGFDGELFF.

This clonotype has a count of ten or more. The rearrangement links TRBV6-4 to TRBJ2-6; TRBD2 agrees at 7 bases. V was pared by 0 bases and J by 0 bases, with 2 bases of the junction left unmatched. This CDR3 spans 17 amino acids. Germline lookup yields CDR1 MRHNA and CDR2 SNTAGT. CDR3 sequence: CASSDSGGGSGANVLTF. The CDR3 DNA reads as TGTGCCAGCAGTGACTCGGGGGGGGGCTCTGGGGCCAACGTCCTGACTTTC.